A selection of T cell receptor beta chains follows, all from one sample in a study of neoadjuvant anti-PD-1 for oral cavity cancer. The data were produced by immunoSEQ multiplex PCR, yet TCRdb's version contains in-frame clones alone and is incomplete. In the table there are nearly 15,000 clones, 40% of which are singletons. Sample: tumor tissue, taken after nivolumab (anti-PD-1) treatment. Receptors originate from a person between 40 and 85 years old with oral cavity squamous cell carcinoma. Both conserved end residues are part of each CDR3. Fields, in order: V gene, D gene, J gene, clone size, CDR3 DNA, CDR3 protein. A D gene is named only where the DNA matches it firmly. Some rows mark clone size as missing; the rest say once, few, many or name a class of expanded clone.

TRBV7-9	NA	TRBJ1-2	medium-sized	TGTGCCAGCAGCTTAAGGAGCTATGGCTACACCTTC	CASSLRSYGYTF
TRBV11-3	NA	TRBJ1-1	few	TGTGCCAGCAGCTTGGGGGCGGTGAACACTGAAGCTTTCTTT	CASSLGAVNTEAFF
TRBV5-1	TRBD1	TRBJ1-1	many	TGCGCCAGCAGCTTGGTTGGGACAGGGCCCGTGAACACTGAAGCTTTCTTT	CASSLVGTGPVNTEAFF
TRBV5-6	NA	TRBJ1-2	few	TGTGCCAGCAGCTTGGCAGGGGCTGGTGGCTACACCTTC	CASSLAGAGGYTF
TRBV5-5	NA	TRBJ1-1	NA	TGTGCCAGCAGCCGAGGCAGGTACAACACTGAAGCTTTCTTT	CASSRGRYNTEAFF
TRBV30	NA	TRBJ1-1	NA	TGTGCCTGGAGTGAGTGGGGCATGAACACTGAAGCTTTCTTT	CAWSEWGMNTEAFF
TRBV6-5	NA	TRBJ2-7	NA	TGTGCCAGCAGTTTCGGACGCCTGCACGAGCAGTACTTC	CASSFGRLHEQYF
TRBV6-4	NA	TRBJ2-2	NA	TGTGCCAGCAGTGACAGGGACGGCGGGGAGCTGTTTTTT	CASSDRDGGELFF
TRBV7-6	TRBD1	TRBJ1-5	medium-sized	TGTGCCAGCAGCCAGGACAGGGGAAATCAGCCCCAGCATTTT	CASSQDRGNQPQHF
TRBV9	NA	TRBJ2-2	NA	TGTGCCAGCAGCGTAGAGACGTGGGGTACCGGGGAGCTGTTTTTT	CASSVETWGTGELFF
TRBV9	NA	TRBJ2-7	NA	TGTGCCAGCAGCACCAGCTGGGCAGCATCCTACGAGCAGTACTTC	CASSTSWAASYEQYF
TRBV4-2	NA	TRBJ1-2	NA	TGTGCCAGCAGCCATGGGTTAACTAACTATGGCTACACCTTC	CASSHGLTNYGYTF
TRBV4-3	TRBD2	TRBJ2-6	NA	TGCGCCAGCAGCCAAAGCGGGGGGCCTGGGGCCAACGTCCTGACTTTC	CASSQSGGPGANVLTF
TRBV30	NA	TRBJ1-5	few	TGTGCCTGGAGTTATGGGGGTCGAGAGCAGCCCCAGCATTTT	CAWSYGGREQPQHF
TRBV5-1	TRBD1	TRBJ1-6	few	TGCGCCAGCAGCTCCCAGACAGGGGGGATAAATTCACCCCTCCACTTT	CASSSQTGGINSPLHF
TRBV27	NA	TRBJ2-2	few	TGTGCCAGCAGTGGGTATTCGAACACCGGGGAGCTGTTTTTT	CASSGYSNTGELFF
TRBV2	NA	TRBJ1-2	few	TGTGCCAGCGTCCAATCACCTTCAGGGTTCTATGGCTACACCTTC	CASVQSPSGFYGYTF
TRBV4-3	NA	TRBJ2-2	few	TGCGCCAGCAGCCCAGGTGAGGGAACGAACACCGGGGAGCTGTTTTTT	CASSPGEGTNTGELFF
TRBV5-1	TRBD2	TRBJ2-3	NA	TGCGCCAGCAGTCCTACCCCCGGGGGGTCGGCAGATACGCAGTATTTT	CASSPTPGGSADTQYF
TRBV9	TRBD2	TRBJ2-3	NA	TGTGCCACCTCTTTTGGAGCGGGGGGGTACACAGATACGCAGTATTTT	CATSFGAGGYTDTQYF
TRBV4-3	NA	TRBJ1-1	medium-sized	TGCGCCAGCAGCCAAGATAGAGGGAACACTGAAGCTTTCTTT	CASSQDRGNTEAFF
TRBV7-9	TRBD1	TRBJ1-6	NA	TGTGCCAGCAGTTCACAGGGGGTGGGTTCACCCCTCCACTTT	CASSSQGVGSPLHF
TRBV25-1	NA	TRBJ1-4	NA	TGTGCCAGCAGTGAACAGGGGCATGAAAAACTGTTTTTT	CASSEQGHEKLFF
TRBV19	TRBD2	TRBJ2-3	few	TGTGCCAGTAAGGCTAGCGGGGCCTCCTTCCCCACAGATACGCAGTATTTT	CASKASGASFPTDTQYF
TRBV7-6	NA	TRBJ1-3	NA	TGTGCCAGCAGCTTATCCGGCTCTGGAAACACCATATATTTT	CASSLSGSGNTIYF
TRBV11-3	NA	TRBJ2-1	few	TGTGCCAGCAGCCTGTTCTCCTACAATGAGCAGTTCTTC	CASSLFSYNEQFF
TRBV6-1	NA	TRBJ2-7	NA	TGTGCCAGCAGTGAATTCGACATAAGGTGGGCTAGCTCCTACGAGCAGTACTTC	CASSEFDIRWASSYEQYF
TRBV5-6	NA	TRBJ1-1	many	TGTGCCAGCAGCTTACTGTCAGGGGCGCACACTGAAGCTTTCTTT	CASSLLSGAHTEAFF
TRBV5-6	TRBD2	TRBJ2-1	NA	TGTGCCAGCAGCTTAGATCGGGGGGGTTTTTTCAATGAGCAGTTCTTC	CASSLDRGGFFNEQFF
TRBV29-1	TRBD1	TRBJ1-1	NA	TGCAGCGCAGACAGGGGGCTCGGCACTGAAGCTTTCTTT	CSADRGLGTEAFF
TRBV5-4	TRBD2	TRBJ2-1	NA	TGTGCCAGCAGCTTACCTCTAGCGGCCAATGAGCAGTTCTTC	CASSLPLAANEQFF
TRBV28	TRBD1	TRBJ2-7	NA	TGTGCCAGCAGTTCTACAGGGGTGGGCGACGAGCAGTACTTC	CASSSTGVGDEQYF
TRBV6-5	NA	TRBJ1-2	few	TGTGCCAGCAGTTACACGGGACGGAGCCTCGACTATGGCTACACCTTC	CASSYTGRSLDYGYTF
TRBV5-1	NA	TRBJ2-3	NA	TGCGCCAGCAGCCTTAGCACAGATACGCAGTATTTT	CASSLSTDTQYF
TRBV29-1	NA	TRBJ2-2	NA	TGCAGCGTTGAGAGGACGACCGGGGAGCTGTTTTTT	CSVERTTGELFF
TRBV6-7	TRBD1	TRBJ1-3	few	TGTGCCAGCAGTAACCGGGACAGGGGTGGAAACACCATATATTTT	CASSNRDRGGNTIYF
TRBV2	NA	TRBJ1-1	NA	TGTGCCAGCAGACAGGAGAACACTGAAGCTTTCTTT	CASRQENTEAFF
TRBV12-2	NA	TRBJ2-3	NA	TGTGCAAGTCGCTTCCAGGGCGCCGGGACAGGCACAGATACGCAGTATTTT	CASRFQGAGTGTDTQYF
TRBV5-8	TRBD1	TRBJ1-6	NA	TGTGCCAGCAGCGAGGGACAGGGGGCGCGAAATTCACCCCTCCACTTT	CASSEGQGARNSPLHF
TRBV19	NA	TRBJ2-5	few	TGTGCCAGTAGTTTTCCGGGGCTCAGTCAAGAGACCCAGTACTTC	CASSFPGLSQETQYF
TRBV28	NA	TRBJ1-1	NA	TGTGCCAGCAGTTTATCGCCAAGGAGGGATATGAACACTGAAGCTTTCTTT	CASSLSPRRDMNTEAFF